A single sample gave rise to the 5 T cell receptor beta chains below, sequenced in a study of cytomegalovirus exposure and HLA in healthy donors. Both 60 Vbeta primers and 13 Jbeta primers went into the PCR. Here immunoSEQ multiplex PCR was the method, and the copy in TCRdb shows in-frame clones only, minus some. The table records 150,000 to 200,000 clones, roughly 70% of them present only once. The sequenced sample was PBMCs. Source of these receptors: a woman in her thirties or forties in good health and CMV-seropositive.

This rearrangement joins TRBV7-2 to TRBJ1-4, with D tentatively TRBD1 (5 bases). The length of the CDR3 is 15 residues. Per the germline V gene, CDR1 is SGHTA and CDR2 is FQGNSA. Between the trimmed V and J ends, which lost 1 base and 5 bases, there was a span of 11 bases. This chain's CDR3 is CASSLVGQQNEKLFF. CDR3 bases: TGTGCCAGCAGCTTAGTGGGGCAGCAAAATGAAAAACTGTTTTTT.

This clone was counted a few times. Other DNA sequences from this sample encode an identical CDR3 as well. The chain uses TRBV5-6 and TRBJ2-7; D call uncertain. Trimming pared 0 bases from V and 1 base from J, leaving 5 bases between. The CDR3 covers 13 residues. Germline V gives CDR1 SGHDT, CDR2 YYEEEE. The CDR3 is CASSLGQSYEQYF. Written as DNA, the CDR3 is TGTGCCAGCAGCTTGGGGCAGTCCTACGAGCAGTACTTC.

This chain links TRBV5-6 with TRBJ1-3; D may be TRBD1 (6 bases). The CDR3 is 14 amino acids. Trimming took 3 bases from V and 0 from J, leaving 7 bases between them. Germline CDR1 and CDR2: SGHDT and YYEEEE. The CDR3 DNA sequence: TGTGCCAGCAGCTCCAGGGGCTCTGGAAACACCATATATTTT. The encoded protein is CASSSRGSGNTIYF. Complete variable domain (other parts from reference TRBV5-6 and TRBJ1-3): DAGVTQSPTHLIKTRGQQVTLRCSPKSGHDTVSWYQQALGQGPQFIFQYYEEEERQRGNFPDRFSGHQFPNYSSELNVNALLLGDSALYLCASSSRGSGNTIYFGEGSWLTVV.

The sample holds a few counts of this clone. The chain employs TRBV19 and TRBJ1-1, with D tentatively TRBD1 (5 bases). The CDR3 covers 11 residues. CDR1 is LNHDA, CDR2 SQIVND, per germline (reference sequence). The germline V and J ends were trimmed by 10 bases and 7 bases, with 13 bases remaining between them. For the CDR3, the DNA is TGTGCCATCCAATGGGGGGGTGAAGCTTTCTTT. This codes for CAIQWGGEAFF.

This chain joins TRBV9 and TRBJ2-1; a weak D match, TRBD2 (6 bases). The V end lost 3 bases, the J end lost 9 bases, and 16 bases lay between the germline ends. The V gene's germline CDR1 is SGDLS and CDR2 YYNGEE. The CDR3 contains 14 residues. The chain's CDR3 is CASSAAGLRGEQFF. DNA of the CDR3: TGTGCCAGCAGCGCCGCGGGGCTAAGAGGTGAGCAGTTCTTC.